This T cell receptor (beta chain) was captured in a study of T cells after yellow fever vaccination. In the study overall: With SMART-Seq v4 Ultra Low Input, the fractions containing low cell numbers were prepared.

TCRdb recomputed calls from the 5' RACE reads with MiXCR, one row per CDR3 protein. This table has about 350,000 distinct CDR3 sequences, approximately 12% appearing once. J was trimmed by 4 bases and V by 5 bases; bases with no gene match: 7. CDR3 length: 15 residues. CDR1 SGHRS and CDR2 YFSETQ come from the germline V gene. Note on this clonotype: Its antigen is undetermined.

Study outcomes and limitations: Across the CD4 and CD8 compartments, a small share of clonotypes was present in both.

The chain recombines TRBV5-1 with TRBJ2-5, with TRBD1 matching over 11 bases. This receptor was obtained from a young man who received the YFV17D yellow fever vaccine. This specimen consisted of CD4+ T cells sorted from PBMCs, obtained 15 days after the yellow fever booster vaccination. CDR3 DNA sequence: TGCGCCAGCAGGATTTTAGGACAGGGGGCAGAGACCCAGTACTTC. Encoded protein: CASRILGQGAETQYF.